This TCR beta chain was profiled in a study of blood T cell repertoires in COVID-19. Study details: T cells, B-cell-depleted T cells, or PBMCs provided the cDNA or gDNA that served as material.

Under the authors' procedure: The authors estimated nucleated cell counts from reference gene primer amplification. Sequencing was performed with immunoSEQ multiplex PCR; in TCRdb, only in-frame clones are kept and a portion is missing. The DNA gave D and trimming, while V, J and clone size come from that table. The repertoire holds about 180,000 clones, with 80% to 85% as singletons. The sequencing input was peripheral blood. The source is a woman of 80 years or more with COVID-19, enrolled during active disease.

CDR3 sequence (DNA): TGCAGTGCTAGGACTTATATGGAGCAGTACTTC. Protein: CSARTYMEQYF. The chain combines TRBV20-1 with TRBJ2-7; no definite D call. Trimming left V 3 bases short and J 7 bases short, with 10 bases between. The length of the CDR3 is 11 residues. Looked up from germline, CDR1 is DFQATT and CDR2 is SNEGSKA (reference sequence).